This entry is about one T cell receptor beta chain. Its antigen is not identified. Assay used: immunoSEQ multiplex PCR; TCRdb lists only in-frame clones, some missing. The sample includes 60,000 to 80,000 clones, around 90% of them seen just once. The data stem from a study of graft-versus-host responses after intestinal transplantation. Study summary: Those transplanted obtained multivisceral, liver-intestinal, or isolated intestinal grafts. Broader study findings: Present in recipient marrow, GvH clones included some that appeared first in ileum or blood.

V lost 3 bases and J lost 0, with 12 bases in between. CDR3 length: 16 residues. Germline V lookup: CDR1 GTSNPN, CDR2 SVGIG (reference sequence). The J gene is TRBJ1-6, the V gene TRBV30; the D gene is possibly TRBD1 (6 bases). This material consisted of unstimulated CD8+ T cells sorted from spleen or lymph node cells, taken before intestinal transplant. This TCR came from a human donor who received an intestinal transplant. CDR3 sequence reads: CAWRRTASSYNSPLHF. The CDR3 nucleotides are TGTGCCTGGAGGAGGACAGCAAGCTCCTATAATTCACCCCTCCACTTT.